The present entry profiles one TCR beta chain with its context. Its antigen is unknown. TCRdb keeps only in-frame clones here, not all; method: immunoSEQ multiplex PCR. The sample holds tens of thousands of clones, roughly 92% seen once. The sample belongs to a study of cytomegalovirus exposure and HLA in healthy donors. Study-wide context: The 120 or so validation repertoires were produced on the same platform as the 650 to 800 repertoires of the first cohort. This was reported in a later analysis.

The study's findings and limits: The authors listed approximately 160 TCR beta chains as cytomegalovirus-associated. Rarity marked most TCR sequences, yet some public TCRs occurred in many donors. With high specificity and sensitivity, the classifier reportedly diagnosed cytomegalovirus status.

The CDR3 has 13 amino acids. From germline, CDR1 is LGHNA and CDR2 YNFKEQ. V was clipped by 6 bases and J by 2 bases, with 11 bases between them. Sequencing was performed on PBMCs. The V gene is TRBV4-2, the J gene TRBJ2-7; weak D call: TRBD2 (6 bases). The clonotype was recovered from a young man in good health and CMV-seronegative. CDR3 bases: TGTGCCAGCAGTCGGGAGCGAACCTACGAGCAGTACTTC. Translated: CASSRERTYEQYF.